The rows below give T cell receptor beta chains drawn from one sample of a study of blood T cell repertoires in COVID-19. Repertoires were generated with immunoSEQ multiplex PCR, while TCRdb's copy carries only in-frame clones and drops some. Of about 220,000 clones in the sample, 83% are singletons; the top ten hold 3.5% to 4%. Sequenced input: PBMCs or T cells enriched from blood (not recorded which). The receptor set was obtained from a woman in her thirties or forties who had been exposed to COVID-19. Both conserved end residues are part of each CDR3. D genes are given only for firm matches. The size field is filled for only some rows; it gives once, few, many or a size class.

d_call j_call clone_size v_call cdr3_aa cdr3_nt
NA TRBJ1-1 NA TRBV4-1 CASSQVSQGDTEAFF TGCGCCAGCAGCCAAGTGTCACAGGGTGACACTGAAGCTTTCTTT
NA TRBJ1-2 NA TRBV12-5 CASGSSLKGGYTF TGTGCTAGTGGTTCCTCCCTCAAGGGGGGCTACACCTTC
NA TRBJ1-1 NA TRBV12-3/TRBV12-4 CASSPLGANEAFF TGTGCCAGCAGCCCCCTGGGGGCTAATGAAGCTTTCTTT
NA TRBJ2-3 NA TRBV3-1/TRBV3-2 CASSQDLRAGPSTDTQYF TGTGCCAGCAGCCAGGACCTGAGAGCGGGCCCTAGCACAGATACGCAGTATTTT
NA TRBJ2-7 NA TRBV5-1 CASSLAQPGVYEQYF TGCGCCAGCAGCTTGGCACAGCCCGGGGTCTACGAGCAGTACTTC
NA TRBJ2-3 NA TRBV7-6 CASSLEQGPTDTQYF TGTGCCAGCAGCTTAGAACAGGGACCCACAGATACGCAGTATTTT
NA TRBJ2-5 NA TRBV19 CASSFSSEETQYF TGTGCCAGTAGTTTCAGTTCTGAAGAGACCCAGTACTTC
NA TRBJ2-2 NA TRBV19 CASNRGGYTGELFF TGTGCCAGTAATAGGGGTGGGTACACCGGGGAGCTGTTTTTT
TRBD2 TRBJ2-1 NA TRBV3-1/TRBV3-2 CASSQVSGLAGSSYNEQFF TGTGCCAGCAGCCAAGTATCTGGACTAGCGGGGAGCTCCTACAATGAGCAGTTCTTC
NA TRBJ1-1 NA TRBV9 CASSSQAGGGTEAFF TGTGCCAGCAGCTCCCAGGCTGGGGGAGGCACTGAAGCTTTCTTT
TRBD1 TRBJ1-5 NA TRBV2 CASKRGTDYSNQPQHF TGTGCCAGCAAAAGGGGGACAGACTATAGCAATCAGCCCCAGCATTTT
NA TRBJ1-6 NA TRBV3-1/TRBV3-2 CASSQDGGLRSPLHF TGTGCCAGCAGCCAAGATGGAGGGTTAAGGTCACCCCTCCACTTT
TRBD1 TRBJ2-7 NA TRBV7-6 CASSLGQGGPYF TGTGCCAGCAGCTTGGGACAGGGAGGGCCTTACTTC
NA TRBJ1-4 NA TRBV7-9 CASSSTGPGEKLFF TGTGCCAGCAGCTCAACAGGGCCGGGGGAAAAACTGTTTTTT
TRBD1 TRBJ1-5 NA TRBV19 CASTKSGQGKNQPQHF TGTGCCAGTACCAAGTCAGGACAGGGGAAGAATCAGCCCCAGCATTTT
TRBD1 TRBJ2-1 NA TRBV29-1 CSIFYGTGYNEQFF TGCAGCATATTTTATGGGACAGGGTACAATGAGCAGTTCTTC
NA TRBJ2-3 NA TRBV6-2/TRBV6-3 CASSYPSLQGFLRASTDTQYF TGTGCCAGCAGTTACCCTTCGTTACAGGGTTTCCTCCGCGCTAGCACAGATACGCAGTATTTT
NA TRBJ1-4 NA TRBV3-1/TRBV3-2 CASSQGTVREQGPNEKLFF TGTGCCAGCAGCCAAGGTACAGTTCGGGAACAGGGCCCTAATGAAAAACTGTTTTTT
TRBD1 TRBJ1-5 few TRBV18 CASSTEGTGNQPQHF TGTGCCAGCTCGACAGAGGGGACAGGGAATCAGCCCCAGCATTTT
NA TRBJ2-1 NA TRBV20-1 CSASPRLTLEQFF TGCAGTGCTAGTCCTAGACTCACCCTTGAGCAGTTCTTC
NA TRBJ2-1 few TRBV9 CASSPRGYEQFF TGTGCCAGCAGCCCCCGAGGCTATGAGCAGTTCTTC
NA TRBJ2-2 NA TRBV7-6 CASSQDTQDTGELFF TGTGCCAGCAGCCAGGACACCCAAGACACCGGGGAGCTGTTTTTT
TRBD1 TRBJ1-2 NA TRBV28 CASSFGTGDGYTF TGTGCCAGCAGCTTCGGGACAGGGGATGGCTACACCTTC
TRBD1 TRBJ1-2 NA TRBV2 CASNIGQGPGYTF TGTGCCAGCAACATTGGACAGGGGCCTGGCTACACCTTC
NA TRBJ2-2 once TRBV7-3 CASSYTVTGELFF TGTGCCAGCAGCTACACAGTCACCGGGGAGCTGTTTTTT
NA TRBJ1-1 NA TRBV19 CASRRLTGLPEAFF TGTGCCAGTAGAAGGCTCACAGGGTTACCTGAAGCTTTCTTT
NA TRBJ2-7 NA TRBV6-5 CASSYQGNSYEQYF TGTGCCAGCAGTTACCAGGGTAACTCCTACGAGCAGTACTTC
TRBD1 TRBJ1-4 once TRBV6-5 CASSYIGTGSEKLFF TGTGCCAGCAGTTACATTGGGACAGGTAGTGAAAAACTGTTTTTT
NA TRBJ2-1 NA TRBV7-9 CASSLRGTEQFF TGTGCCAGCAGCTTAAGGGGGACTGAGCAGTTCTTC
NA TRBJ1-4 NA TRBV3-1/TRBV3-2 CASSRIPGSTNEKLFF TGTGCCAGCAGCCGCATTCCGGGGTCAACTAATGAAAAACTGTTTTTT
TRBD1 TRBJ2-2 NA TRBV7-7 CASSATGVRELFF TGTGCCAGCAGCGCTACAGGGGTCCGGGAGCTGTTTTTT
NA TRBJ2-5 NA TRBV28 CASRAGKETQYF TGTGCCAGCAGGGCGGGTAAGGAGACCCAGTACTTC